The 23 T cell receptor beta chains given below trace back to one sample, sequenced in a study of blood T cell repertoires in COVID-19. Only in-frame clones appear in the TCRdb table, and some are missing; sequencing was by immunoSEQ multiplex PCR. This table has around 200,000 clones, 83% appearing once. Sequenced input: peripheral blood. These receptors were taken from a woman aged 40 to 50 with active or convalescent COVID-19.

This clone was picked up a small number of times. The chain is built from TRBV4-1 and TRBJ2-1, with D maybe TRBD2 (6 bases). This CDR3 has 14 amino acids. With 5 bases removed from V and 10 bases from J, the gap between germline ends came to 18 bases. Germline loops: CDR1 MGHRA, CDR2 YSYEKL. The CDR3 region has the DNA TGCGCCAGCAGCAAGAGAGGCCTAGCGTCGGAGCAGTTCTTC. This gives the protein CASSKRGLASEQFF.

This sequence joins TRBV12-3 or TRBV12-4 and TRBJ1-1, with 8 bases that match TRBD1. Trimming cost V 6 bases and J 7 bases; bases outside gene matches: 7. The CDR3 has 13 amino acids. The CDR3 loop is CASSWGQVGEAFF. DNA of the CDR3: TGTGCCAGCAGCTGGGGACAGGTGGGTGAAGCTTTCTTT.

The V and J genes are TRBV28 and TRBJ1-4, with D hard to call. This CDR3 spans 16 amino acids. With 3 bases removed from V and 6 bases from J, the gap between germline ends came to 17 bases. Germline V lookup: CDR1 MDHEN, CDR2 SYDVKM. CDR3 region: CASSFPRGAGHEKLFF. In DNA, the CDR3 is TGTGCCAGCAGTTTCCCCCGCGGTGCTGGTCATGAAAAACTGTTTTTT.

Concerning this clone itself: Other nucleotide sequences from this sample produce the same CDR3. V usage is TRBV4-3 and J usage is TRBJ1-2, with a weak D call TRBD1 (5 bases). Germline lookup yields CDR1 LGHNA and CDR2 YSLEER. The CDR3 length is 14 residues. V was cut by 2 bases and J by 2 bases, with 9 bases left in between. The CDR3 sequence is CASSQYSGNYGYTF. The DNA for the CDR3 is TGCGCCAGCAGCCAATACTCAGGGAACTATGGCTACACCTTC.

The genes are TRBV5-1 and TRBJ1-4; TRBD1 matches at 10 bases. V dropped 8 bases and J dropped 8; count of bases not matched to a gene: 6. This CDR3 comprises 13 residues. In germline, CDR1 is SGHRS, CDR2 YFSETQ. CDR3 in amino acids: CASKTGGDEKLFF. The CDR3 DNA follows: TGCGCCAGTAAGACAGGGGGCGACGAAAAACTGTTTTTT. Full variable domain (missing parts from reference TRBV5-1 and TRBJ1-4): KAGVTQTPRYLIKTRGQQVTLSCSPISGHRSVSWYQQTPGQGLQFLFEYFSETQRNKGNFPGRFSGRQFSNSRSEMNVSTLELGDSALYLCASKTGGDEKLFFGSGTQLSVL.

This rearrangement joins TRBV10-3 to TRBJ2-7; possibly TRBD2 for D (6 bases). Germline V gene sequence: CDR1 ENHRY, CDR2 SYGVKD. Between the trimmed V and J ends, which lost 0 bases and 3 bases, there was a span of 12 bases. The CDR3 has 15 residues. CDR3 bases: TGTGCCATCAGTGAGTCCGGGGGAGAGGACTACGAGCAGTACTTC. Translating gives CAISESGGEDYEQYF.

The rearrangement uses TRBV2 and TRBJ1-4; D is unclear. From germline, CDR1 is SNHLY and CDR2 FYNNEI. Trimming took off 0 bases at V and 11 bases at J, with 13 bases between the two ends. The CDR3 totals 14 residues. The CDR3: CASSEAVVLTKLFF. Here the CDR3 DNA reads TGTGCCAGCAGTGAAGCGGTGGTCCTCACTAAACTGTTTTTT. Based on the CDR3 plus reference TRBV2 and TRBJ1-4, the full variable domain is EPEVTQTPSHQVTQMGQEVILRCVPISNHLYFYWYRQILGQKVEFLVSFYNNEISEKSEIFDDQFSVERPDGSNFTLKIRSTKLEDSAMYFCASSEAVVLTKLFFGSGTQLSVL.

The chain carries TRBV2 and TRBJ1-1, with TRBD1 as a possible D gene (5 bases). The CDR3 sequence is 16 residues long. The V gene lost 2 bases and the J gene lost 0 bases, with 13 bases spanning the gap. Germline CDR1 is SNHLY and CDR2 is FYNNEI. CDR3 sequence reads: CASSERGRAMNTEAFF. The CDR3 nucleotides are TGTGCCAGCAGTGAAAGGGGCAGGGCCATGAACACTGAAGCTTTCTTT. The full variable domain, its missing parts supplied by reference TRBV2 and TRBJ1-1, is EPEVTQTPSHQVTQMGQEVILRCVPISNHLYFYWYRQILGQKVEFLVSFYNNEISEKSEIFDDQFSVERPDGSNFTLKIRSTKLEDSAMYFCASSERGRAMNTEAFFGQGTRLTVV.

A single count supports this clone. The CDR3 loop is CATSDQTGQVDPTEAFF. CDR3 nucleotide sequence: TGTGCCACCAGTGATCAGACGGGACAGGTCGATCCCACTGAAGCTTTCTTT. This rearrangement joins TRBV24-1 to TRBJ1-1; TRBD1 agrees at 8 bases. The CDR3 length is 17 residues. Trimming removed 3 bases from V and 4 bases from J; junction bases left unmatched: 12. The germline V gene has CDR1 KGHDR and CDR2 SFDVKD.

The V and J genes are TRBV20-1 and TRBJ2-1; D possibly corresponds to TRBD2 (5 bases). V gave up 3 bases and J gave up 7 bases, with 22 bases separating them. Germline CDR1 is DFQATT and CDR2 is SNEGSKA (reference sequence). The CDR3 length is 16 residues. The CDR3 protein is CSASTFAIAFGNEQFF. The CDR3 bases are TGCAGTGCTAGTACGTTCGCCATAGCGTTTGGGAATGAGCAGTTCTTC.

V gene TRBV5-1 combines with J gene TRBJ1-1; D ambiguous. Trimming pared 0 bases from V and 0 bases from J, leaving 21 bases between. This CDR3 spans 19 amino acids. The germline V gene encodes CDR1 SGHRS and CDR2 YFSETQ. The CDR3 sequence: CASSLVSKGGVRMNTEAFF. The CDR3, as DNA: TGCGCCAGCAGCTTGGTATCGAAAGGAGGTGTAAGAATGAACACTGAAGCTTTCTTT.

This clone was found a few times. V gene TRBV5-1 combines with J gene TRBJ2-1; 12 nucleotides line up with TRBD1. The CDR3 length is 16 residues. The germline V gene has CDR1 SGHRS and CDR2 YFSETQ. Trimming took 0 bases from V and 6 from J; bases not matched to a gene: 4. The CDR3 DNA reads TGCGCCAGCAGCTTGGAGGGACAGGGGGCCAGCAATGAGCAGTTCTTC. Its translation: CASSLEGQGASNEQFF. Looking up the rest from reference TRBV5-1 and TRBJ2-1 gives the full variable domain: KAGVTQTPRYLIKTRGQQVTLSCSPISGHRSVSWYQQTPGQGLQFLFEYFSETQRNKGNFPGRFSGRQFSNSRSEMNVSTLELGDSALYLCASSLEGQGASNEQFFGPGTRLTVL.

This clone was detected a few times. DNA for the CDR3: TGTGCCAGCAGTGAAGTAAGACTAGGTTCCTACGAGCAGTACTTC. This translates into CASSEVRLGSYEQYF. The chain uses TRBV2 and TRBJ2-7; tentative D call: TRBD2 (6 bases). V lost 1 base to trimming and J lost 1 base, with 11 bases between them. Germline V gives CDR1 SNHLY, CDR2 FYNNEI. This CDR3 contains 15 residues.

CDR3 in DNA: TGCGCCAGCAGGAGGACTCGGGGGTTCAACACTGAAGCTTTCTTT. It codes for CASRRTRGFNTEAFF. The J gene is TRBJ1-1, the V gene TRBV5-1; weak D call: TRBD1 (5 bases). The V end was cut by 5 bases, the J end by 2 bases, with 16 bases between. Germline CDR1 SGHRS, CDR2 YFSETQ. The CDR3 consists of 15 residues.

This clone was seen once. The V gene is TRBV15, the J gene TRBJ2-3, with D maybe TRBD2 (6 bases). CDR1 and CDR2 (germline): LNHNV, YYDKDF (reference sequence). This CDR3 spans 13 amino acids. V lost 4 bases and J lost 8, with 13 bases in between. The CDR3 DNA reads TGTGCCACCAGCATGGAAACGGGAGCTACGCAGTATTTT. It specifies CATSMETGATQYF.

The rearrangement uses TRBV19 and TRBJ1-2, with 11 bases aligning to TRBD1. From germline, CDR1 is LNHDA and CDR2 SQIVND (reference sequence). The CDR3 has 14 residues. J gave up 4 bases and V 6 bases, and 4 bases lay outside the gene matches. CDR3 nucleotide sequence: TGTGCCAGTAGGGGACAGGGGGGTCCCTATGGCTACACCTTC. Encoded protein: CASRGQGGPYGYTF.

The genes are TRBV6-5 and TRBJ2-2; 8 nucleotides agree with TRBD2. Germline CDR1 and CDR2: MNHEY and SVGAGI. The CDR3 has 15 amino acids. V dropped 10 bases and J dropped 2; count of bases not matched to a gene: 9. The CDR3: CAIYSGAINTGELFF. The CDR3 DNA sequence: TGTGCCATTTATAGCGGGGCTATAAACACCGGGGAGCTGTTTTTT.

The chain carries TRBV30 and TRBJ1-4; 7 nucleotides agree with TRBD1. The germline V gene has CDR1 GTSNPN and CDR2 SVGIG (reference sequence). The CDR3 extends over 13 amino acids. The ends lost 0 bases at V and 11 bases at J; junction bases unmatched: 6. The CDR3 bases are TGTGCCTGGAGTGTACAGGGGCTGGGGAAACTGTTTTTT. Translation: CAWSVQGLGKLFF.

CDR3 amino acids: CASSLKSGANTGELFF. The DNA for the CDR3 is TGTGCCAGCAGCTTAAAGTCCGGAGCGAACACCGGGGAGCTGTTTTTT. The chain joins TRBV7-3 to TRBJ2-2; no clear D gene. Deletions cut 1 base from V and 0 bases from J, with 9 bases between. The CDR3 sequence is 16 residues long. CDR1 and CDR2 (germline): SGHTA, FQGTGA. Combining the CDR3 with reference TRBV7-3 and TRBJ2-2 gives the whole variable domain GAGVSQTPSNKVTEKGKYVELRCDPISGHTALYWYRQSLGQGPEFLIYFQGTGAADDSGLPNDRFFAVRPEGSVSTLKIQRTERGDSAVYLCASSLKSGANTGELFFGEGSRLTVL.

In DNA form, the CDR3 reads TGTGCCACCAGCAGAGATCAGGCAGCTTATGGCTACACCTTC. Its protein is CATSRDQAAYGYTF. The J gene is TRBJ1-2, the V gene TRBV15; no clear D. Trimming took 0 bases from V and 5 from J, leaving 10 bases between them. This CDR3 is 14 amino acids long. Germline-derived CDR1 and CDR2 are LNHNV and YYDKDF (reference sequence).

V and J are TRBV19 and TRBJ1-1; D is unclear. The CDR3 has 13 residues. The germline CDR1 and CDR2 sequences are LNHDA and SQIVND (reference sequence). With 5 bases removed from V and 3 bases from J, the gap between germline ends came to 10 bases. The CDR3 region is CASSSTRDTEAFF. DNA for the CDR3: TGTGCCAGTAGTTCCACACGGGACACTGAAGCTTTCTTT.

Concerning this clone itself: At the DNA level, this CDR3 is encoded by other sequences in the same sample as well. V gene TRBV5-4 combines with J gene TRBJ2-7; 7 bases are a match to TRBD1. CDR3 size: 15 residues. J lost 0 bases, V lost 0 bases, and 3 bases had no gene match. Per the germline V gene, CDR1 is SGHNT and CDR2 is YYREEE (reference sequence). The CDR3 DNA is TGTGCCAGCAGCTTGGGACAGGGAAGCTCCTACGAGCAGTACTTC. Translation gives CASSLGQGSSYEQYF.

This clone showed up just a few times. This chain links TRBV3-1 (or the pseudogene TRBV3-2) with TRBJ1-2; 8 bases are shared with TRBD1. The CDR3 runs to 14 residues. CDR1 and CDR2 (germline): LGHDT, YNNKEL (reference sequence). The J segment lost 6 bases and the V segment lost 3 bases, leaving 6 bases of the junction unmatched. Here the CDR3 reads CASSHQAGGDGYTF. CDR3 nucleotides: TGTGCCAGCAGCCACCAGGCAGGGGGCGATGGCTACACCTTC.